Here is one T cell receptor beta chain with its context. What antigen it recognizes has not been identified. Base qualities are not recorded, but no much larger clone differs from it by a single base. This sample was included in a study of T cells in Graves' hyperthyroidism and ophthalmopathy (dated by TCRdb to about 2019). Context from the whole study: Peripheral blood was sampled at the time of initial diagnosis, prior to any treatment. To identify TCR V-J signatures that set the groups apart, the researchers used a discovery cohort of 100 patients, made up of under 50 with Graves' ophthalmopathy and 57 with stable Graves' hyperthyroidism. Prospective prediction of ophthalmopathy was tested in an independent validation cohort consisting of under 20 hyperthyroidism patients and 15 or so patients who later progressed to ophthalmopathy. For training and testing, the roughly 97 patients in the discovery cohort were randomly divided in a 7:3 ratio. The study also compared thyroid tissue and blood T-cell repertoires from roughly 6 Graves' hyperthyroidism patients. After sampling, hyperthyroidism patients received methimazole starting at 30 mg daily, and ophthalmopathy patients received high-dose intravenous methylprednisolone. TCR Vbeta CDR3 sequencing of 135 peripheral blood samples (about 45 ophthalmopathy, approximately 80 hyperthyroidism and roughly 17 progressor patients) is reported in the paper.

The TCR beta CDR3 regions were amplified from the RNA transcripts. The first round of RT-PCR for the TCR CDR3 was performed with the HTBI primer set and the Qiagen OneStep RT-PCR kit. Libraries were constructed in a second round of multiplex PCR, after which size selection and purification were carried out. Paired-end sequencing of the libraries was performed with 100 bp reads on an Illumina HiSeq2000. The authors processed their data as follows. Raw data were processed with SOAPnuke, discarding reads with adapters, uncalled bases, mean Phred below 15, or no exact constant-primer or identifier match. High-quality paired reads were merged using COPE v1.2.5, and each unique nucleotide sequence was defined as a clonotype. Clonotypes were aligned to IMGT TRBV, TRBD and TRBJ reference segments using MiTCR v1.1. The analysis included only V-J combinations with a frequency above 0.0001, which together covered roughly 99% of the repertoires. A TCS score was defined as the ratio between F50 (clonal expansion) and ExV (chaos), using BLOSUM62-based TCRdist between CDR3 peptides within each V-J. Welch's t-statistics and random forest reduced 500 to 550 V-J features to about 12, which were used in a naive Bayes classifier (R e1071). TCRdb reprocessing: public reads trimmed at Q25 with fastp, clones called with MiXCR, in-frame beta chains kept. Under each unique CDR3 protein, matching rows form one entry showing the most common genes and DNA. In this record, the V and J calls reflect TCRdb's handling and not the investigators' own analysis. This sample lists about 270,000 distinct CDR3 sequences; approximately 25% were detected once. The ten largest make up roughly 32% of the sample.

Moderately to severely active disease, a Clinical Activity Score of at least 3, a NOSPECS grade of at least 4, and a duration under 3 months were present in ophthalmopathy patients. Any patient with an uncontrolled infection, another autoimmune disease, pregnancy or lactation was excluded. Diagnoses were based on clinical symptoms, serum thyroxine and TRAb, thyroid ultrasound and orbital computed tomography. PBMCs were separated from about 10 ml of fresh peripheral blood using Ficoll-Paque density gradient centrifugation. Trizol reagent was used to extract total RNA, and RNA quality was then checked on an Agilent 2100 Bioanalyzer. From its cysteine to its phenylalanine, the CDR3 spans 16 amino acids. Kept here is only the CDR3 DNA, which spans 48 bases and is read in frame from base 1. The trim is 4 bases for V and 1 base for J, with a gap of 15 bases between the germline ends. According to the germline V gene, CDR1 reads KGHDR and CDR2 reads SFDVKD.

What the study reported, not specific to this receptor: Sample size was not statistically predetermined, and investigators were not blinded to group allocation. In validation, the model predicted progression to ophthalmopathy with roughly 70% sensitivity and about 73% specificity, a median of approximately 6.7 months before onset. Blood samples also contained most of the expanded thyroid clonotypes (frequency above 0.001), which suggests that blood repertoires may reflect thyroid immune responses. A 13 V-J signature model separated ophthalmopathy from stable hyperthyroidism, with about 88% sensitivity and roughly 81% specificity in cross-validation and 80%/75% in testing.

The chain links TRBV24-1 with TRBJ2-5; no confident D gene assignment can be made. Sequenced: blood. The source of this sequence is a woman between 40 and 55 years old with Graves' ophthalmopathy. Read as DNA, the sequence is TGTGCCACCAGTGAAGGATCCGGACGGCCCCAAGAGACCCAGTACTTC. Its product reads: CATSEGSGRPQETQYF.